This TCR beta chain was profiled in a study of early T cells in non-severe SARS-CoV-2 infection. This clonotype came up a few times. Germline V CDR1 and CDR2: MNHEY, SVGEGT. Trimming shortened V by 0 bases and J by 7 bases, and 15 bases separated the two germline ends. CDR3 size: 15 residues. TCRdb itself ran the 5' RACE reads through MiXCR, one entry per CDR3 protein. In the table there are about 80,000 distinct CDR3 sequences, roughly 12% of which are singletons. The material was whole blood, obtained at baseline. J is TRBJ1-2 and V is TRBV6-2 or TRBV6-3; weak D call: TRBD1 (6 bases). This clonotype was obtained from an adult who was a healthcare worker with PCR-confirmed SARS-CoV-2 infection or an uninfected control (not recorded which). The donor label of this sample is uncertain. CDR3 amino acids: CASSYSAAGAPGYTF. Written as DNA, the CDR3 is TGTGCCAGCAGTTACTCCGCCGCAGGGGCTCCTGGCTACACCTTC.